Shown below are 21 T cell receptor beta chains from a single sample sequenced in a study of blood T cell repertoires in COVID-19. Sequencing was performed with immunoSEQ multiplex PCR; in TCRdb, only in-frame clones are kept and a portion is missing. Of hundreds of thousands of clones in the sample, more than 85% are singletons; the top ten hold approximately 4.3%. Sequences were obtained from peripheral blood. All receptors derive from a woman in her 30s with acute or convalescent COVID-19.

In the case of this clone: Additional DNA sequences in this sample encode the identical CDR3. This sequence joins TRBV28 and TRBJ2-5, with D unresolved. Germline CDR1 is MDHEN and CDR2 is SYDVKM. Trimming shortened V by 3 bases and J by 3 bases, and 8 bases separated the two germline ends. The length of the CDR3 is 13 residues. CDR3 in amino acids: CASSLGREETQYF. CDR3 nucleotide sequence: TGTGCCAGCAGTTTGGGCAGAGAAGAGACCCAGTACTTC. Full variable domain (outside the CDR3, taken from reference TRBV28 and TRBJ2-5): DVKVTQSSRYLVKRTGEKVFLECVQDMDHENMFWYRQDPGLGLRLIYFSYDVKMKEKGDIPEGYSVSREKKERFSLILESASTNQTSMYLCASSLGREETQYFGPGTRLLVL.

This chain uses TRBV14 with TRBJ1-6; TRBD1 matches at 7 bases. Looked up from germline, CDR1 is SGHDN and CDR2 is FVKESK. Unmatched junction bases numbered 12, after V lost 5 bases and J lost 8 bases. This CDR3 has 16 residues. The CDR3 loop is CASSESTGAKYSPLHF. CDR3 nucleotides: TGTGCCAGCAGCGAATCTACAGGGGCTAAATATTCACCCCTCCACTTT.

The V gene is TRBV2, the J gene TRBJ1-1; D unresolved. CDR1 and CDR2 (germline): SNHLY, FYNNEI. The CDR3 spans 16 residues. Trimming took 11 bases from V and 1 from J, leaving 23 bases between them. The DNA for the CDR3 is TGTGCCGTAAGCGGGGTTAGAGAGAGAAGGAACACTGAAGCTTTCTTT. This codes for CAVSGVRERRNTEAFF.

V is TRBV28 and J is TRBJ1-6; 7 bases line up with TRBD1. J lost 5 bases, V lost 6 bases, and 10 bases had no gene match. The CDR3 runs to 16 residues. CDR1 is MDHEN and CDR2 is SYDVKM in the germline V gene. The CDR3 DNA sequence: TGTGCCAGCAGCCCCTACCCGGGACAGAATAATTCACCCCTCCACTTT. It yields the protein CASSPYPGQNNSPLHF.

In its sample, this clone was seen a few times. V usage is TRBV5-6 and J usage is TRBJ2-7, with D unclear. The V end was cut by 4 bases, the J end by 3 bases, with 8 bases between. This CDR3 has 12 residues. The germline V gene encodes CDR1 SGHDT and CDR2 YYEEEE. Written as DNA, the CDR3 is TGTGCCAGCAGCCCCGGTCGCTACGAGCAGTACTTC. This encodes CASSPGRYEQYF.

The chain is built from TRBV5-4 and TRBJ2-7; D perhaps matches TRBD2 (5 bases). This CDR3 contains 12 residues. V was trimmed by 7 bases and J by 0 bases, leaving 8 bases between them. The V gene's germline CDR1 is SGHNT and CDR2 YYREEE (reference sequence). CDR3 bases: TGTGCCAGCGGTGGGAGCTCCTACGAGCAGTACTTC. It translates to CASGGSSYEQYF.

The rearrangement links TRBV2 to TRBJ1-5, with D unclear. Deletions cut 7 bases from V and 2 bases from J, with 9 bases between. The CDR3 is made up of 13 amino acids. Germline V gives CDR1 SNHLY, CDR2 FYNNEI. The CDR3 loop is CASNPTGNQPQHF. CDR3 DNA sequence: TGTGCCAGCAATCCCACAGGCAATCAGCCCCAGCATTTT.

The rearrangement joins TRBV7-2 to TRBJ2-1; D uncertain. Germline assignment: CDR1 SGHTA and CDR2 FQGNSA. The ends were cut back, 3 bases at V and 0 bases at J, with 9 bases in the middle. This CDR3 comprises 15 residues. The CDR3 sequence: CASSLHMSSYNEQFF. CDR3 nucleotides: TGTGCCAGCAGCTTGCATATGAGCTCCTACAATGAGCAGTTCTTC. Full variable domain (remainder filled in from reference TRBV7-2 and TRBJ2-1): GAGVSQSPSNKVTEKGKDVELRCDPISGHTALYWYRQSLGQGLEFLIYFQGNSAPDKSGLPSDRFSAERTGGSVSTLTIQRTQQEDSAVYLCASSLHMSSYNEQFFGPGTRLTVL.

V is TRBV6-6 and J is TRBJ2-7, with 8 bases aligning to TRBD1. The CDR3 contains 15 residues. The ends lost 3 bases at V and 0 bases at J; junction bases unmatched: 4. CDR1 and CDR2 from the germline V gene are MNHNY and SVGAGI (reference sequence). CDR3 residues: CASSYVTGGSYEQYF. The CDR3 DNA is TGTGCCAGCAGTTATGTCACAGGGGGCTCCTACGAGCAGTACTTC.

The V and J genes are TRBV4-1 and TRBJ2-7; a weak D match, TRBD2 (5 bases). CDR3 size: 15 residues. The ends were cut back, 3 bases at V and 1 base at J, with 13 bases in the middle. Germline CDR1 reads MGHRA; CDR2 reads YSYEKL. CDR3 residues: CASSQGRGSSYEQYF. DNA of the CDR3: TGCGCCAGCAGCCAGGGCCGGGGATCTTCCTACGAGCAGTACTTC.

The chain recombines TRBV5-8 with TRBJ2-3, with 7 bases matching TRBD1. Germline loops: CDR1 SGHTS, CDR2 YDEGEE. V was clipped by 0 bases and J by 14 bases; unmatched bases: 12. The CDR3 runs 14 residues. The CDR3 protein is CASSLDRGSPGGYF. CDR3 coding DNA: TGTGCCAGCAGCTTGGACAGGGGATCGCCTGGCGGGTATTTT.

This chain links TRBV4-2 with TRBJ2-7, with a tentative D call TRBD2 (6 bases). Germline CDR1 LGHNA, CDR2 YNFKEQ. The V end was cut by 0 bases, the J end by 6 bases, with 12 bases between. The CDR3 totals 14 residues. The CDR3 loop reads CASSQDLRGSEQYF. CDR3 coding DNA: TGTGCCAGCAGCCAAGATTTGCGGGGCTCCGAGCAGTACTTC.

This clone was observed a handful of times. The chain recombines TRBV10-1 with TRBJ2-1; perhaps TRBD1 as D (5 bases). The CDR3 loop spans 14 amino acids. Germline V CDR1 and CDR2: WNHNN, SYGVQD (reference sequence). V lost 3 bases, J lost 5 bases, and 11 bases lay in between. In DNA form, the CDR3 reads TGCGCCAGCAGTGACTTGGGGCCCCACAATGAGCAGTTCTTC. This encodes CASSDLGPHNEQFF.

The chain uses TRBV3-1 (or the pseudogene TRBV3-2) and TRBJ2-1; 8 bases match TRBD1. The CDR3 contains 15 residues. Germline V CDR1 and CDR2: LGHDT, YNNKEL (reference sequence). V shed 4 bases, J shed 3 bases, and the junction held 5 bases outside the gene matches. CDR3 sequence (DNA): TGTGCCAGCAGCCGTACGGGACAGGTCTACAATGAGCAGTTCTTC. It yields the protein CASSRTGQVYNEQFF.

The J gene is TRBJ2-3, the V gene TRBV30; tentatively, D is TRBD1 (6 bases). The CDR3 loop spans 19 amino acids. CDR1 and CDR2 from the germline V gene are GTSNPN and SVGIG (reference sequence). V gave up 0 bases and J gave up 0 bases, with 22 bases separating them. This CDR3 is CAWSVLAGDYLFSTDTQYF. CDR3 in DNA: TGTGCCTGGAGTGTATTAGCAGGGGATTATCTTTTTAGCACAGATACGCAGTATTTT.

The chain is built from TRBV7-8 and TRBJ2-4, with 9 bases identical to TRBD1. V lost 5 bases to trimming and J lost 7 bases; unmatched junction nucleotides: 6. This CDR3 comprises 14 residues. Germline V lookup: CDR1 SGHVS, CDR2 FQNEAQ. CDR3 nucleotide sequence: TGTGCCAGCAGCCCCGGGACAGGGCGGAACATTCAGTACTTC. This translates into CASSPGTGRNIQYF. Drawing the rest from reference TRBV7-8 and TRBJ2-4, the complete variable domain is GAGVSQSPRYKVAKRGQDVALRCDPISGHVSLFWYQQALGQGPEFLTYFQNEAQLDKSGLPSDRFFAERPEGSVSTLKIQRTQQEDSAVYLCASSPGTGRNIQYFGAGTRLSVL.

This sequence joins TRBV20-1 and TRBJ2-7; D gene unclear. CDR3 length: 14 amino acids. Germline CDR1 is DFQATT and CDR2 is SNEGSKA (reference sequence). Deletions cut 3 bases from V and 6 bases from J, with 18 bases between. CDR3 sequence reads: CSASSSVGKSEQYF. CDR3 nucleotides: TGCAGTGCTAGTTCGTCGGTGGGCAAATCCGAGCAGTACTTC.

The chain carries TRBV5-6 and TRBJ2-2; D may be TRBD1 (5 bases). Trimming cost V 0 bases and J 4 bases, with 7 bases left between them. This CDR3 comprises 14 residues. The germline V gene has CDR1 SGHDT and CDR2 YYEEEE. The CDR3 DNA is TGTGCCAGCAGCTTGGGACAGCCCACCGGGGAGCTGTTTTTT. Translation: CASSLGQPTGELFF.

The CDR3 protein is CASSLEFTYSYEQYF. CDR3 DNA: TGTGCCAGCAGCTTAGAATTTACCTACTCCTACGAGCAGTACTTC. The chain joins TRBV11-2 to TRBJ2-7; D is ambiguous. The CDR3 loop spans 15 amino acids. The V gene lost 0 bases and the J gene lost 0 bases, with 9 bases spanning the gap. Germline lookup yields CDR1 SGHAT and CDR2 FQNNGV.

V is TRBV30 and J is TRBJ1-1; D gene unclear. V lost 1 base and J 7 bases, leaving 13 bases between the germline ends. The CDR3 loop spans 13 amino acids. Germline lookup yields CDR1 GTSNPN and CDR2 SVGIG (reference sequence). CDR3 loop: CAWSDQNLDEAFF. In DNA, the CDR3 is TGTGCCTGGAGTGATCAAAACTTAGATGAAGCTTTCTTT.

The rearrangement joins TRBV2 to TRBJ2-3; TRBD2 aligns across 10 bases. CDR3 length: 19 amino acids. Germline trimming cut 6 bases from V and 0 bases from J; bases unmatched to any gene: 15. Germline V CDR1 and CDR2: SNHLY, FYNNEI. This CDR3 reads CASRGPSGGDRRSTDTQYF. CDR3 nucleotide sequence: TGTGCCAGCAGGGGCCCTAGCGGGGGAGACAGAAGAAGCACAGATACGCAGTATTTT. The complete variable domain, with remaining parts taken from reference TRBV2 and TRBJ2-3, reads EPEVTQTPSHQVTQMGQEVILRCVPISNHLYFYWYRQILGQKVEFLVSFYNNEISEKSEIFDDQFSVERPDGSNFTLKIRSTKLEDSAMYFCASRGPSGGDRRSTDTQYFGPGTRLTVL.